The present entry profiles one T cell receptor beta chain with its context. Its antigen is unidentified. TCRdb keeps only in-frame clones here, not all; method: immunoSEQ multiplex PCR. The sample has about 2.4 million clones; 93% are singletons. The data are from a study of shared clonotypes between healthy human individuals. General study results and limits: Among the subsets, naive ones generally showed larger estimated richness than memory ones.

V dropped 2 bases and J dropped 6; count of bases not matched to a gene: 9. This CDR3 has 16 amino acids. CDR1 and CDR2 (germline): SGHAT, FQNNGV. The V call is TRBV11-2, the J call TRBJ2-2; 7 positions match TRBD2. The sample consisted of naive CD4+ T cells from PBMCs. Documented subset: CD45RA+ positively selected. This receptor was taken from a young man in good health. Some clones in this sample may be carry-over from other donors' samples. CDR3 in amino acids: CASSLLGGSFPGELFF. The CDR3 coding sequence is TGTGCCAGCAGCTTACTGGGAGGGTCGTTTCCCGGGGAGCTGTTTTTT.